Below, one T cell receptor (beta chain) is given with its context. The sample comes from a study of CD8 T cells in Susac syndrome. Deletions cut 0 bases from V and 0 bases from J, with 15 bases between. This CDR3 spans 19 amino acids. Per germline, CDR1 LGHDT and CDR2 YNNKEL (reference sequence). RNA, at about 0.5 to 1 ug, was reverse transcribed with random hexamers. In TCRdb, the immunoSEQ multiplex PCR reads were re-called with MiXCR into one record per CDR3 protein. This table holds tens of thousands of distinct CDR3 sequences, nearly 96% found once. TCR beta from blood CD8+ and CD4+ T cells was sequenced.

The gene calls are TRBV3-1 and TRBJ2-6; tentative D call: TRBD1 (6 bases). The clonotype comes from a human donor with multiple sclerosis. Source material: CD4+ T cells from PBMCs. The CDR3 DNA is TGTGCCAGCAGCCAAGATCAGAGACAGGAGAGCTCTGGGGCCAACGTCCTGACTTTC. It codes for CASSQDQRQESSGANVLTF. Full variable domain (missing parts from reference TRBV3-1 and TRBJ2-6): DTAVSQTPKYLVTQMGNDKSIKCEQNLGHDTMYWYKQDSKKFLKIMFSYNNKELIINETVPNRFSPKSPDKAHLNLHINSLELGDSAVYFCASSQDQRQESSGANVLTFGAGSRLTVL.